Listed here is a single T cell receptor (beta chain). The target antigen is unknown. The authors prepared the TCRbeta library with unique molecular identifiers. TCRdb fed the PCR reads into MiXCR, producing one record per CDR3 protein. The sample shows 65,000 to 70,000 distinct CDR3 sequences, 4.9% of them seen only once. This entry belongs to a study of T-cell reconstitution after alpha-beta-depleted transplantation in children. Study findings and constraints: Diversity and T-cell counts at one year after transplant derived mostly from new T cells. In some patients, recipient T cells and intrathymic progenitors surviving conditioning explained high day-60 diversity.

There are 13 residues in the CDR3. V was trimmed by 8 bases and J by 3 bases, leaving 10 bases between them. The V gene's germline CDR1 is LNHDA and CDR2 SQIVND (reference sequence). The chain combines TRBV19 with TRBJ2-2; D tentatively reads TRBD1 or TRBD2 (6 bases each). Here the sequenced sample was PBMCs, mostly from graft donor cells, taken 180 days after TCRalphabeta/CD19-depleted stem cell transplant. This receptor was obtained from a boy under three years old who had a stem cell transplant for acute myeloid leukemia, so the T cells may come from the graft donor. The CDR3 protein is CASARGDTGELFF. DNA for the CDR3: TGTGCCAGTGCTAGGGGGGACACCGGGGAGCTGTTTTTT.